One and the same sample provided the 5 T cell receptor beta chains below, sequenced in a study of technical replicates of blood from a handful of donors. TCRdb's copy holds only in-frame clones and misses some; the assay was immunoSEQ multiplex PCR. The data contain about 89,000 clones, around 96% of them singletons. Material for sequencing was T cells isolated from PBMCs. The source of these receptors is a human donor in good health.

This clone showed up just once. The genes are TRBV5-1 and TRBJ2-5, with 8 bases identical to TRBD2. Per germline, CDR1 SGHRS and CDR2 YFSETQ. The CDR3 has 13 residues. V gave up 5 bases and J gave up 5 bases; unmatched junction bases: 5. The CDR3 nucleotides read TGCGCCAGCAGGCTAGCGGGTGCGGAGACCCAGTACTTC. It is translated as CASRLAGAETQYF.

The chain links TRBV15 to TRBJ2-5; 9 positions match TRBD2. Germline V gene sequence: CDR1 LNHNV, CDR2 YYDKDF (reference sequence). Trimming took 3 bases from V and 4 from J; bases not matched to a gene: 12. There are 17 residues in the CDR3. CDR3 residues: CATSRGAAGGPRETQYF. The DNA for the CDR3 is TGTGCCACCAGCAGGGGGGCCGCGGGAGGGCCCCGAGAGACCCAGTACTTC. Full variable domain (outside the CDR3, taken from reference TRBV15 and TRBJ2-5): DAMVIQNPRYQVTQFGKPVTLSCSQTLNHNVMYWYQQKSSQAPKLLFHYYDKDFNNEADTPDNFQSRRPNTSFCFLDIRSPGLGDTAMYLCATSRGAAGGPRETQYFGPGTRLLVL.

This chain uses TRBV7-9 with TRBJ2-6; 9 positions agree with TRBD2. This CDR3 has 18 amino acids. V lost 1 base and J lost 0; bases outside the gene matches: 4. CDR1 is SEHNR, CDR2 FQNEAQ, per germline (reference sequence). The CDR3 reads CASSLGVAGASGANVLTF. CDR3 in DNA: TGTGCCAGCAGCTTAGGAGTAGCGGGGGCCTCTGGGGCCAACGTCCTGACTTTC.

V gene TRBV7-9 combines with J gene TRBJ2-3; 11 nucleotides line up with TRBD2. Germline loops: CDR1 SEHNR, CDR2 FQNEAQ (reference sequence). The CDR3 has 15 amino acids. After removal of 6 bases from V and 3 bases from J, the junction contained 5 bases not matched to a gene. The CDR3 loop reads CASRTLAGETDTQYF. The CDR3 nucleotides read TGTGCCAGCAGAACACTAGCGGGAGAGACAGATACGCAGTATTTT.

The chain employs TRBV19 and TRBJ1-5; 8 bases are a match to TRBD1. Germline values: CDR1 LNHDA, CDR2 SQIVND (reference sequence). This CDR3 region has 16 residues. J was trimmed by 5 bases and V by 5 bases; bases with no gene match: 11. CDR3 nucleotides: TGTGCCAGTAGTCCCTCCGCAGGGGGCATGCATCAGCCCCAGCATTTT. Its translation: CASSPSAGGMHQPQHF.